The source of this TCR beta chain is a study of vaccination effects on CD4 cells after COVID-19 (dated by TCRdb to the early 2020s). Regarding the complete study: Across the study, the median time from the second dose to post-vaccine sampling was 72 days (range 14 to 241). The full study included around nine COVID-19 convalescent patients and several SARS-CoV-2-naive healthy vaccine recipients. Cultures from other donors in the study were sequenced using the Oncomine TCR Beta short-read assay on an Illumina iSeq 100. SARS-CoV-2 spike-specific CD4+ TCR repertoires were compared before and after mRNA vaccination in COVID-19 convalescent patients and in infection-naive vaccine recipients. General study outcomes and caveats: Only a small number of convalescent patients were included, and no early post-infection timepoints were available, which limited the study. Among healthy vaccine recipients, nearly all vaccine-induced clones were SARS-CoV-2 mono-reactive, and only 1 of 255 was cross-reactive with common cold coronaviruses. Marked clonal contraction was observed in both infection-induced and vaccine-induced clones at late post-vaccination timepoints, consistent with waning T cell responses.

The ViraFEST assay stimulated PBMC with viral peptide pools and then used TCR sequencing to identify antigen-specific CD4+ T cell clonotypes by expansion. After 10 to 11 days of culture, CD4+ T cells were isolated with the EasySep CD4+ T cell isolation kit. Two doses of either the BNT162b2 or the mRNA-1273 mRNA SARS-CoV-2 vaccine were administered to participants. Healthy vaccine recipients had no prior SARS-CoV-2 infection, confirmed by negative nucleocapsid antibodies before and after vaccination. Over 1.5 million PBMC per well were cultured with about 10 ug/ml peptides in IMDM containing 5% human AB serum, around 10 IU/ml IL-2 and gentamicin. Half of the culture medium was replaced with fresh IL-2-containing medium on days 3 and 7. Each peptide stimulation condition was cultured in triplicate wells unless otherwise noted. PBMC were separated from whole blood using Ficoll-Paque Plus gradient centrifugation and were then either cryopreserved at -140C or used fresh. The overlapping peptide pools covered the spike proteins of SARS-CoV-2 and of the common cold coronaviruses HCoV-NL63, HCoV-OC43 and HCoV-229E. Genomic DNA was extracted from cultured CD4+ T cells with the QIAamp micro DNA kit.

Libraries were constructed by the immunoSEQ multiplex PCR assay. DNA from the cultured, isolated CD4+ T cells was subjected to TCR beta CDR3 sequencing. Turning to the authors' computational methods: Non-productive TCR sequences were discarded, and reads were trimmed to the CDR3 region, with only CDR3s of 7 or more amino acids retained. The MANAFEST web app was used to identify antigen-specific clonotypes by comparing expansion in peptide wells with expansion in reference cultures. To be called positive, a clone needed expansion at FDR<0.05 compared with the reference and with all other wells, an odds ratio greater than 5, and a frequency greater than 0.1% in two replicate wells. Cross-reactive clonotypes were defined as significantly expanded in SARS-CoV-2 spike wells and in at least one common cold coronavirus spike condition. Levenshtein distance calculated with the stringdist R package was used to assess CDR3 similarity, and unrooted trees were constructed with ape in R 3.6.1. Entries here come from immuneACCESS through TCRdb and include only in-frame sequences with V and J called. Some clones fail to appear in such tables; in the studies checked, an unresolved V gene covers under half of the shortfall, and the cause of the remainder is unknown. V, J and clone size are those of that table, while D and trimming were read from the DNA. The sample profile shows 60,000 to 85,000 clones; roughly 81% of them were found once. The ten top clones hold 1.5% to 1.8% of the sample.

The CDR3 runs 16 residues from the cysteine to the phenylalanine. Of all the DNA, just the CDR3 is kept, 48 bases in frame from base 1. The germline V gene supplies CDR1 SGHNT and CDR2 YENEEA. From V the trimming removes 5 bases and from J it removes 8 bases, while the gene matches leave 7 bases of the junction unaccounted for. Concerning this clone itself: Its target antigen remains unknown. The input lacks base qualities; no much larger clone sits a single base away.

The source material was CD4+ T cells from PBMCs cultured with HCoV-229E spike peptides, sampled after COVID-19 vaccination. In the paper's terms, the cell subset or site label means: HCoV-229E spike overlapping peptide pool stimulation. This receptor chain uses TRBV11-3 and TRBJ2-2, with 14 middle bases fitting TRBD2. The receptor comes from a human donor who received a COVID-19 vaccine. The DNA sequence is TGTGCCAGCAGCAGGGGACTAGCGGGGGCGGCTGGGGAGCTGTTTTTT. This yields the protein CASSRGLAGAAGELFF.